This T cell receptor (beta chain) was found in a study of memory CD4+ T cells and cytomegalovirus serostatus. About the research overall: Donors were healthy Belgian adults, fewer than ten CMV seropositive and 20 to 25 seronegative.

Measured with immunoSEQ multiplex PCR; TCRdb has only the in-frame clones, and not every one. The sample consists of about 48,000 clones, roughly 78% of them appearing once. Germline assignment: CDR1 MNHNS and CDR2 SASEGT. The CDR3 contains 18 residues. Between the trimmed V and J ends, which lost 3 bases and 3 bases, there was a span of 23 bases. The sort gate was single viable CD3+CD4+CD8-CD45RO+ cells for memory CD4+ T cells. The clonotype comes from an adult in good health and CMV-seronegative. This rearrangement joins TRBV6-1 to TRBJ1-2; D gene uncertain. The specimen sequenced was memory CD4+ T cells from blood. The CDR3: CASSEPTPFRGSHYGYTF. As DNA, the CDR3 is TGTGCCAGCAGTGAGCCTACACCCTTTCGAGGCAGCCACTATGGCTACACCTTC.